This T cell receptor beta chain is drawn from a study of T-cell reconstitution after alpha-beta-depleted transplantation in children. The TCRbeta library incorporated unique molecular identifiers. TCRdb fed the PCR reads into MiXCR, producing one record per CDR3 protein. The repertoire has approximately 800,000 distinct CDR3 sequences, less than 20% of them found once; the top ten carry approximately 5%. Trimming removed 6 bases at V and 2 bases at J, with 15 bases between. CDR3 length: 15 residues. Germline CDR1 and CDR2: ENHRY and SYGVKD. The material sequenced was PBMCs, mostly from graft donor cells, taken 360 days after TCRalphabeta/CD19-depleted stem cell transplant. This rearrangement joins TRBV10-3 to TRBJ2-3; tentatively, D is TRBD2 (7 bases). This receptor was identified in a male patient younger than 18 who had a stem cell transplant for acute lymphoblastic leukemia, so the T cells may come from the graft donor. This CDR3 reads CAIRWSGGNTDTQYF. DNA for the CDR3: TGTGCCATCAGGTGGTCGGGGGGCAACACAGATACGCAGTATTTT.